This TCR beta chain was documented in a study of metastatic and nonmetastatic thyroid tumors. Across the whole study: It was across blood and tumor or nodule tissue from malignant and benign thyroid patients that repertoires were compared.

This CDR3 has 16 residues. Germline V lookup: CDR1 MGHRA, CDR2 YSYEKL. Losses at the gene ends were 3 bases for V and 4 bases for J; bases not matched to a gene: 6. This clone came up many times. From the PCR reads, TCRdb re-called clones with MiXCR. Of roughly 48,000 clones in the sample, about 15% were seen once. Ahead of thyroid surgery, no patient had received treatment of any kind. The V gene is TRBV4-1, the J gene TRBJ2-4, with 10 positions matching TRBD2. The sample consisted of blood. This clonotype originated in a female donor with papillary thyroid cancer or a benign thyroid nodule (not recorded which). Some clones in this sample may be carry-over from other donors' samples. The CDR3 loop is CASSHIPGLAKNIQYF. CDR3 nucleotide sequence: TGCGCCAGCAGCCACATCCCGGGACTAGCGAAAAACATTCAGTACTTC.